The 15 T cell receptor beta chains reported below all come from one sample, sequenced in a study of cytomegalovirus exposure and HLA in healthy donors. It was with 60 Vbeta and 13 Jbeta primers that the PCR ran. TCRdb's copy holds only in-frame clones and misses some; the assay was immunoSEQ multiplex PCR. This sample contains tens of thousands of clones. What was sequenced was PBMCs. The origin of the receptors is a man aged 50-60 years in good health and CMV-seronegative.

The rearrangement joins TRBV2 to TRBJ2-5; TRBD2 matches at 9 bases. Losses at the gene ends were 4 bases for V and 5 bases for J; bases not matched to a gene: 8. The CDR3 spans 15 residues. Germline-derived CDR1 and CDR2 are SNHLY and FYNNEI. CDR3 sequence reads: CASSVHSGGRETQYF. The CDR3 bases are TGTGCCAGCAGTGTACATAGCGGGGGCAGGGAGACCCAGTACTTC.

The chain is built from TRBV4-3 and TRBJ1-4, with D perhaps matching TRBD1 (5 bases). The CDR3 runs to 16 residues. Trimming cost V 1 base and J 7 bases, with 16 bases left between them. Germline V CDR1 and CDR2: LGHNA, YSLEER. The CDR3 sequence: CASSQAAGLRGEKLFF. The CDR3 nucleotides are TGCGCCAGCAGCCAAGCGGCAGGGTTGCGGGGTGAAAAACTGTTTTTT.

V gene TRBV5-4 combines with J gene TRBJ1-5, with 9 bases fitting TRBD1. The germline V gene encodes CDR1 SGHNT and CDR2 YYREEE (reference sequence). J lost 1 base, V lost 9 bases, and 11 bases had no gene match. The CDR3 consists of 16 residues. DNA of the CDR3: TGTGCCAAACAAAGGGACAGGGAGTTGAGCAATCAGCCCCAGCATTTT. Amino acids: CAKQRDRELSNQPQHF.

V and J are TRBV29-1 and TRBJ2-6; D remains unclear. V dropped 7 bases and J dropped 1 base, with 8 bases sitting between them. Germline CDR1 is SQVTM and CDR2 is ANQGSEA. This CDR3 comprises 13 residues. The CDR3 DNA sequence: TGCAGCGCTGTACGGTCTGGGGCCAACGTCCTGACTTTC. This gives the protein CSAVRSGANVLTF.

The chain employs TRBV19 and TRBJ1-1; D gene uncertain. CDR1 and CDR2 from the germline V gene are LNHDA and SQIVND (reference sequence). Trimming cost V 5 bases and J 2 bases, with 12 bases left between them. This CDR3 has 14 amino acids. CDR3 region: CASSPSDTNTEAFF. The CDR3 DNA sequence: TGTGCCAGTAGTCCATCAGACACAAACACTGAAGCTTTCTTT.

V usage is TRBV29-1 and J usage is TRBJ1-1; 9 bases are a match to TRBD1. This CDR3 spans 13 amino acids. Germline CDR1 and CDR2: SQVTM and ANQGSEA. V dropped 6 bases and J dropped 1; count of bases not matched to a gene: 3. The CDR3, as DNA: TGCAGCGTAGGACAGGGGCGGAACACTGAAGCTTTCTTT. Amino acid sequence: CSVGQGRNTEAFF. Supplemented by reference TRBV29-1 and TRBJ1-1, the full variable domain reads SAVISQKPSRDICQRGTSLTIQCQVDSQVTMMFWYRQQPGQSLTLIATANQGSEATYESGFVIDKFPISRPNLTFSTLTVSNMSPEDSSIYLCSVGQGRNTEAFFGQGTRLTVV.

CDR3 sequence: CASSSWPRGRNYGYTF. CDR3 nucleotides: TGTGCCAGCAGCTCCTGGCCTCGGGGGAGGAACTATGGCTACACCTTC. The V call is TRBV7-2, the J call TRBJ1-2, with D tentatively TRBD1 (5 bases). Germline V gene sequence: CDR1 SGHTA, CDR2 FQGNSA. Deletions cut 4 bases from V and 2 bases from J, with 17 bases between. The CDR3 has 16 amino acids.

This chain connects TRBV5-8 to TRBJ1-5; D is unresolved. Trimming removed 0 bases at V and 4 bases at J, with 11 bases between. This CDR3 spans 15 amino acids. Germline CDR1 SGHTS, CDR2 YDEGEE. In nucleotides, the CDR3 is TGTGCCAGCAGCTTGGCTGGGCAGAATAATCAGCCCCAGCATTTT. This gives the protein CASSLAGQNNQPQHF.

The V gene is TRBV18, the J gene TRBJ1-3; D gene ambiguous. The CDR3 totals 16 residues. CDR1 is KGHSH, CDR2 LQKENI, per germline. Trimming took 2 bases from V and 0 from J, leaving 11 bases between them. CDR3 in amino acids: CASSPRSQNSGNTIYF. The CDR3 DNA reads TGTGCCAGCTCACCAAGGTCACAGAACTCTGGAAACACCATATATTTT.

This chain joins TRBV28 and TRBJ2-7, with 10 bases fitting TRBD1. Germline V CDR1 and CDR2: MDHEN, SYDVKM. This CDR3 spans 15 amino acids. J gave up 1 base and V 8 bases, and 8 bases lay outside the gene matches. The CDR3 region has the DNA TGTGCCAGCCTCGAGGGACAGGGGATATCCTACGAGCAGTACTTC. As protein: CASLEGQGISYEQYF.

The chain links TRBV7-6 to TRBJ1-5; the D is unclear. Trimming pared 5 bases from V and 1 base from J, leaving 9 bases between. The CDR3 runs to 14 residues. Germline assignment: CDR1 SGHVS and CDR2 FNYEAQ. CDR3 protein: CASSHGASNQPQHF. The CDR3 DNA is TGTGCCAGCAGCCATGGAGCAAGCAATCAGCCCCAGCATTTT.

A word on this clone: The identical CDR3 is also encoded by other nucleotide sequences in the sample. The chain has TRBV18 and TRBJ2-7, with TRBD2 as a possible D gene (5 bases). V was cut by 6 bases and J by 1 base, with 16 bases left in between. The CDR3 sequence is 15 residues long. Germline V gene sequence: CDR1 KGHSH, CDR2 LQKENI. The CDR3 nucleotides are TGTGCCAGCTCCCCCGCCCCGGGCGGGTCCTACGAGCAGTACTTC. As protein: CASSPAPGGSYEQYF. Using reference TRBV18 and TRBJ2-7 for the parts outside the CDR3, the full variable domain is NAGVMQNPRHLVRRRGQEARLRCSPMKGHSHVYWYRQLPEEGLKFMVYLQKENIIDESGMPKERFSAEFPKEGPSILRIQQVVRGDSAAYFCASSPAPGGSYEQYFGPGTRLTVT.

The V gene is TRBV5-4, the J gene TRBJ2-7; 7 nucleotides match TRBD1. With 4 bases clipped from V and 2 bases from J, the junction kept 6 bases outside the gene matches. Germline V gene sequence: CDR1 SGHNT, CDR2 YYREEE (reference sequence). The length of the CDR3 is 14 residues. This CDR3 is CASSPRDSPYEQYF. CDR3 in DNA: TGTGCCAGCAGCCCCCGGGACAGTCCCTACGAGCAGTACTTC.

This chain joins TRBV6-4 and TRBJ1-2; 9 nucleotides match TRBD1. The CDR3 length is 14 residues. CDR1 is MRHNA and CDR2 is SNTAGT in the germline V gene. V dropped 6 bases and J dropped 8; count of bases not matched to a gene: 10. This chain's CDR3 is CASRKRDRAGGYTF. The CDR3 DNA sequence: TGTGCCAGCAGAAAGAGGGACAGGGCCGGCGGCTACACCTTC.

The V call is TRBV15, the J call TRBJ1-4; no reliable D call. CDR1 is LNHNV, CDR2 YYDKDF, per germline (reference sequence). The CDR3 consists of 15 residues. V lost 5 bases and J lost 0, with 10 bases in between. CDR3 residues: CATSPNFSTNEKLFF. CDR3 nucleotide sequence: TGTGCCACCAGCCCGAACTTCTCAACTAATGAAAAACTGTTTTTT.